This TCR beta chain is from a study of shared clonotypes between healthy human individuals (dated by TCRdb to about 2020). The study in broad terms: A few men and a couple of women, aged 18 to 49 years, made up the cohort. To increase sequencing depth and limit assay-specific biases, TCR repertoire library preparation and sequencing were carried out by different laboratories using diverse techniques. For each donor, CD4 naive and CD4 memory were each given three plates, CD8 naive was given two plates, and CD8 memory was given one plate. Between about 0.8 and 9 billion PBMCs per donor were obtained by leukapheresis. Blood TCR repertoires of a handful of healthy adults were deeply sequenced to estimate repertoire size and the extent of clonotype sharing between individuals. Paper-wide results and their limitations: Roughly 5.2% of naive CD4, 3.5% of naive CD8, 2.3% of memory CD4, and about 0.4% of memory CD8 clonotypes were shared across several donors. Pairwise subsampling indicated that sequencing depth was expected to affect the degree of clonotype sharing among donors. Compared with non-shared clonotypes, the clonotypes found in all four sorted-subset donors had higher generation probabilities. The small number of donors limited the genetic and exposure-history diversity represented. Incomplete sequencing was indicated by rarefaction of sorted-subset datasets, despite the large sequencing depth. Naive subsets generally had larger estimated clonotype richness than memory subsets did. Sampling was limited to blood, and TCR repertoires in tissue likely differ from TCR repertoires in blood.

TCR CDR3 regions were amplified from genomic DNA by multiplex PCR using the deep immunoSEQ assay. For each cell subset, the extracted genomic DNA was distributed evenly across all wells of several immunoSEQ 96-well plates, and each plate served as one replicate. For sorted subsets, around 200 ng genomic DNA, equal to 30,000 to 35,000 T cell genomes, was loaded into each replicate PCR. Purified libraries were quantified with a Qubit 3.0 fluorometer, sized on a Bioanalyzer 2100, and re-quantified with the KAPA Library Quantification kit. Each immunoSEQ 96-well plate was sequenced on its own single-read 150-cycle Illumina NextSeq 550 flow cell. The source study handled its data this way. The immunoSEQ output contained only junctional sequences without quality scores, so filtering could not match that applied to full-length reads. Sequences were annotated with PyIR, a Python wrapper for IgBLAST v1.9, and V/J genes and CDR3 were assigned using IMGT germline references. Reads were removed for weak V/J assignments (E-value above 1e-6), missing CDR3, stop codons, out-of-frame junctions, or ambiguous translated residues. V3J clonotypes were defined by identical inferred V gene, J gene, and CDR3 amino acid sequence. Percentage overlap between repertoires was calculated by dividing the number of shared unique clonotypes by the size of the smaller repertoire. RTK rarefaction, the Chao1 estimator, and Recon v2.1 estimates of unobserved clonotypes were used to assess repertoire richness. For all TCRbeta clonotypes obtained by the gDNA method from four donors, generation probabilities were computed with OLGA. Sourced from immuneACCESS, this table was stored by TCRdb with only in-frame sequences that have V and J called. A share of the clones is absent; for the studies checked, an unresolved V gene accounts for under half, and the remainder has no known explanation. Clone size and V and J calls were adopted from that table, with D and trimming inferred from the DNA. The sample yields around 980,000 clones; about 80% were counted once. The biggest ten clones account for around 0.61% of the sample.

Donors were healthy HIV-negative adults with no recently reported acute infections or vaccinations. Every donor was a Caucasian adult residing in Nashville, Tennessee, USA. Magnetic negative selection was used to enrich CD4+ T cells, after which naive cells were positively selected on CD45RA and the negative fraction became the memory subset. After blood collection by leukapheresis, PBMCs were isolated using Ficoll-Histopaque density gradient centrifugation and then cryopreserved in the vapor phase of liquid nitrogen. Analytical flow cytometry was used to check the purity and quantity of each magnetically sorted T cell population. Each sorted fraction had its genomic DNA isolated and then quantified by UV absorbance on a Nanodrop 2000c. This clone was detected many times. It lacks a known antigen. Base qualities are not recorded, but no much larger clone differs from it by a single base. Trimming costs V 2 bases and J 3 bases, and their ends lie 13 bases apart. CDR1 and CDR2 are read off the germline V gene as MNHEY and SVGAGI. CDR3 length: 15 amino acids, cysteine to phenylalanine. Only the CDR3 DNA stays, 45 bases, in frame from base 1.

The sample comprised memory CD4+ T cells from PBMCs. The cell subset or site label on this specimen signifies: CD45RA-negative fraction. This clonotype was sampled from a man aged 18 to 29 in good health. Some clones in this sample may be carry-over from other donors' samples. This receptor chain uses TRBV6-5 and TRBJ1-1; TRBD1 could be the D gene, as 5 bases match. CDR3 region: CASSYGVRGDTEAFF. The bases read TGTGCCAGCAGTTACGGTGTCCGGGGGGACACTGAAGCTTTCTTT.